This T cell receptor (beta chain) was captured in a study of human T cells and chemical hapten exposure. Background on the study: The sensitizer, 2% DPC, was used on around 2 cm by around 2 cm of upper inner arm skin. Weekly administration of diphenylcyclopropenone to the scalp of patients continued throughout the roughly 22-week study. Overall study findings and caveats: Healthy individuals' immune responses may differ from those of donors, who had alopecia.

A single record per CDR3 protein comes from TCRdb applying MiXCR to the RACE reads. Of about 380,000 distinct CDR3 sequences in the sample, around 5.5% were seen once. The sample holds many counts of this clonotype. Its matching antigen is unknown. The time point denotes: pre-sensitization, week 0. Treatment given: therapeutic diphenylcyclopropenone sensitization with weekly scalp DPC. RNA extraction used unfractionated whole blood as the source of total RNA. Trimming cost V 3 bases and J 8 bases, with 7 bases left between them. Germline V gene sequence: CDR1 DFQATT, CDR2 SNEGSKA (reference sequence). The CDR3 extends over 11 amino acids.

Sequences were derived from whole blood, sampled in connection with sensitization to the hapten diphenylcyclopropenone (DPC). This TCR was sampled from a woman in her forties or fifties with alopecia areata. Some clones in this sample may be carry-over from other donors' samples. The chain joins TRBV20-1 to TRBJ2-2; the D gene is possibly TRBD2 (6 bases). CDR3 protein: CSASRGGELFF. In DNA form, the CDR3 reads TGCAGTGCTAGTCGGGGGGGGGAGCTGTTTTTT.